The 14 T cell receptor beta chains reported below all come from one sample, sequenced in a study of blood T cell repertoires in COVID-19. The method was immunoSEQ multiplex PCR; TCRdb's version includes in-frame clones alone and lacks a portion of them. The sample lists roughly 130,000 clones, about three quarters occurring once. The sample was peripheral blood. The source is an elderly man with acute or convalescent COVID-19.

This clone showed up just once. The V and J genes are TRBV25-1 and TRBJ2-3; TRBD1 is a possible D gene (5 bases). The CDR3 is 17 amino acids. Germline assignment: CDR1 MGHDK and CDR2 SYGVNS. With 3 bases removed from V and 0 bases from J, the gap between germline ends came to 16 bases. The CDR3 DNA sequence: TGTGCCAGCAGTGATCTGAACGGAAGGGGTAGCACAGATACGCAGTATTTT. It yields the protein CASSDLNGRGSTDTQYF.

The chain carries TRBV5-4 and TRBJ2-7; a possible D gene is TRBD2 (5 bases). The CDR3 is made up of 14 amino acids. Germline-derived CDR1 and CDR2 are SGHNT and YYREEE (reference sequence). The V end lost 4 bases, the J end lost 6 bases, and 17 bases lay between the germline ends. The CDR3 here is CASSPRPARGEQYF. In DNA form, the CDR3 reads TGTGCCAGCAGCCCAAGGCCCGCCCGGGGCGAGCAGTACTTC.

The rearrangement links TRBV12-5 to TRBJ1-2; maybe TRBD1 (6 bases). Germline V lookup: CDR1 LGHNT, CDR2 FRNRAP. V was clipped by 7 bases and J by 5 bases, with 14 bases between them. This CDR3 has 13 amino acids. This CDR3 is CASAKDSSYGYTF. The DNA of the CDR3 is TGTGCTAGTGCCAAGGACAGCAGTTATGGCTACACCTTC.

The chain is built from TRBV5-8 and TRBJ2-1; 8 bases align to TRBD2. Per germline, CDR1 SGHTS and CDR2 YDEGEE. The J segment lost 2 bases and the V segment lost 4 bases, leaving 8 bases of the junction unmatched. This CDR3 is 16 amino acids long. As DNA, the CDR3 is TGTGCCAGCAGCCTGTCGGGACTAGAGGCCTACAATGAGCAGTTCTTC. It translates to CASSLSGLEAYNEQFF.

The chain uses TRBV5-8 and TRBJ1-1; no reliable D call. V was trimmed by 2 bases and J by 4 bases, leaving 12 bases between them. This CDR3 comprises 14 residues. From germline, CDR1 is SGHTS and CDR2 YDEGEE. The CDR3: CASSFTLRSTEAFF. The CDR3 DNA reads TGTGCCAGCAGCTTCACTCTTCGGTCCACTGAAGCTTTCTTT.

The rearrangement links TRBV5-6 to TRBJ2-6; TRBD1 might be the D (6 bases). The CDR3 has 19 amino acids. With 4 bases removed from V and 0 bases from J, the gap between germline ends came to 20 bases. CDR1 is SGHDT, CDR2 YYEEEE, per germline. The CDR3 DNA is TGTGCCAGCAGCGCGGCCCGGGACACTAAGGGCTCTGGGGCCAACGTCCTGACTTTC. Translated: CASSAARDTKGSGANVLTF.

The chain recombines TRBV7-2 with TRBJ2-1, with TRBD1 identical over 8 bases. CDR1 and CDR2 (germline): SGHTA, FQGNSA. The CDR3 covers 15 residues. V lost 1 base and J lost 2; bases outside the gene matches: 1. CDR3 sequence: CASSLGQGPYNEQFF. Written as DNA, the CDR3 is TGTGCCAGCAGCTTAGGACAGGGGCCCTACAATGAGCAGTTCTTC.

This clone was detected only a few times. V and J are TRBV5-6 and TRBJ1-5, with 9 bases matching TRBD1. Trimming removed 4 bases from V and 3 bases from J; junction bases left unmatched: 8. Germline V gene lookup returns CDR1 SGHDT and CDR2 YYEEEE. The CDR3 has 16 amino acids. The CDR3 nucleotides read TGTGCCAGCAGCCTTGGGGGACAGGGAATCAATCAGCCCCAGCATTTT. Its protein product is CASSLGGQGINQPQHF.

As to this clone: A read error may account for a junction end that differs from germline. The chain links TRBV4-1 to TRBJ1-1; 7 bases fit TRBD1. This CDR3 comprises 11 residues. Germline CDR1 and CDR2: MGHRA and YSYEKL. The DNA for the CDR3 is TGCGCCAGCAGCCAAGGTGAAGGACAGGCATTT. Translating gives CASSQGEGQAF.

CDR3 DNA sequence: TGTGCCAGCAGCAGAACAGAGGAAGGGGGTTCACCCCTCCACTTT. Translating it yields CASSRTEEGGSPLHF. The rearrangement uses TRBV7-9 and TRBJ1-6; tentatively, D is TRBD1 (6 bases). This CDR3 is 15 amino acids long. CDR1 and CDR2 from the germline V gene are SEHNR and FQNEAQ (reference sequence). Trimming took 5 bases from V and 9 from J, leaving 17 bases between them.

The chain employs TRBV11-1 and TRBJ2-1; D possibly corresponds to TRBD2 (6 bases). Germline CDR1 and CDR2: SGHAT and FQDESV (reference sequence). This CDR3 spans 15 amino acids. The germline V and J ends were trimmed by 2 bases and 0 bases, with 8 bases remaining between them. CDR3 residues: CASSLRRDSYNEQFF. DNA of the CDR3: TGTGCCAGCAGCTTAAGGCGGGACTCCTACAATGAGCAGTTCTTC.

This chain joins TRBV18 and TRBJ1-3, with D unresolved. The CDR3 length is 17 residues. The germline V and J ends were trimmed by 0 bases and 0 bases, with 12 bases remaining between them. Germline loops: CDR1 KGHSH, CDR2 LQKENI. The CDR3 bases are TGTGCCAGCTCACCACCGGGCAGAGCCCTCTCTGGAAACACCATATATTTT. Protein product: CASSPPGRALSGNTIYF.

The chain's CDR3 is CASSRGGLNQETQYF. The CDR3 bases are TGTGCCAGCAGTCGCGGGGGGTTAAACCAAGAGACCCAGTACTTC. The chain is built from TRBV6-5 and TRBJ2-5; 8 bases align to TRBD2. The CDR3 is 15 residues long. Germline CDR1 and CDR2: MNHEY and SVGAGI. Trimming took 5 bases from V and 0 from J; bases not matched to a gene: 5.

The genes are TRBV5-1 and TRBJ2-7; perhaps TRBD1 as D (5 bases). Germline CDR1 is SGHRS and CDR2 is YFSETQ. With 2 bases removed from V and 2 bases from J, the gap between germline ends came to 11 bases. CDR3 length: 14 residues. The CDR3 here is CASSFDRGPYEQYF. The DNA of the CDR3 is TGCGCCAGCAGCTTCGACAGAGGCCCCTACGAGCAGTACTTC.